This T cell receptor (beta chain) was found in a study of read filtering for tumor transcriptome and immune sequencing. Study summary: Among patients, roughly 17 were male and around 15 female, aged about 45 to 85 (mean about 71).

Sampling of bone marrow took place during active disease in every patient. Molecular barcoded adaptors covering alpha/delta and beta/gamma chains were used on roughly 370 ng RNA. MiXCR, applied by TCRdb to the reads, yields one record per CDR3 protein. Of 100,000 to 150,000 distinct CDR3 sequences listed, roughly 13% are singletons. CDR1 and CDR2 from the germline V gene are SGHDN and FVKESK. V was trimmed by 4 bases and J by 5 bases, leaving 9 bases between them. The CDR3 contains 12 residues. This chain connects TRBV14 to TRBJ2-7; unclear D gene. Source material: a population of CD138-negative cells sorted from bone marrow. The sequence was collected from a donor older than 35 with multiple myeloma. CDR3 sequence (DNA): TGTGCCAGCAGCCCCCGGAGCAACGAGCAGTACTTC. It codes for CASSPRSNEQYF.